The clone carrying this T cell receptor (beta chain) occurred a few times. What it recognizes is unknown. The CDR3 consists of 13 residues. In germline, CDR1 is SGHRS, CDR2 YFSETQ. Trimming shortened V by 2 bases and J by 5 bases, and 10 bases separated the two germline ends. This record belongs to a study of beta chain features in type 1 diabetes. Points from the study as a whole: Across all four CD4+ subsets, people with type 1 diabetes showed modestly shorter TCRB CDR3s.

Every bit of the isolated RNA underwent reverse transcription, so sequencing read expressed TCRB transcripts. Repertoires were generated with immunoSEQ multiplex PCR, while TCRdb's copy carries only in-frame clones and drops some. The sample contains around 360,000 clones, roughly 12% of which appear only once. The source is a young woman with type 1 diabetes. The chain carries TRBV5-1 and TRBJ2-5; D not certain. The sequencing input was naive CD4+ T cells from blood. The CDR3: CASSFSTQETQYF. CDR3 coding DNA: TGCGCCAGCAGCTTTTCGACTCAGGAGACCCAGTACTTC.